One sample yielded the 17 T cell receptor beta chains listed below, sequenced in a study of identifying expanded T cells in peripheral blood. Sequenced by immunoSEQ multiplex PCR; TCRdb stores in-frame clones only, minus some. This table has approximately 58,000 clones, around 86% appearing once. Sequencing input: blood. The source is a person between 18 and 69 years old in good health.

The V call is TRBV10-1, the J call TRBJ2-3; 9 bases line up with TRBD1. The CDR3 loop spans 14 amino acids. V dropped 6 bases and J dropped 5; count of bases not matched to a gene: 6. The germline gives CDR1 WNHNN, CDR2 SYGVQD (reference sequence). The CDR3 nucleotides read TGCGCCAGCAGCCGGGACAGGGTAGAAGATACGCAGTATTTT. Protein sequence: CASSRDRVEDTQYF.

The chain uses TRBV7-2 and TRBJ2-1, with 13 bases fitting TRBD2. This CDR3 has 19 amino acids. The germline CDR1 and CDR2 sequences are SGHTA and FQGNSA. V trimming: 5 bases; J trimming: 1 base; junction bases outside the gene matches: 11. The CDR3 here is CASSLRTSGSLGSYNEQFF. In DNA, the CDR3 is TGTGCCAGCAGCCTCAGGACTAGCGGGAGTCTGGGGTCCTACAATGAGCAGTTCTTC.

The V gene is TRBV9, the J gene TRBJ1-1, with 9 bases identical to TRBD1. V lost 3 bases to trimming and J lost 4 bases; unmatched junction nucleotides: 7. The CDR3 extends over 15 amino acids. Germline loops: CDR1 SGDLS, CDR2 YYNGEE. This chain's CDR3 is CASSAHGQGSTEAFF. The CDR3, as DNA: TGTGCCAGCAGCGCGCATGGACAGGGGAGCACTGAAGCTTTCTTT.

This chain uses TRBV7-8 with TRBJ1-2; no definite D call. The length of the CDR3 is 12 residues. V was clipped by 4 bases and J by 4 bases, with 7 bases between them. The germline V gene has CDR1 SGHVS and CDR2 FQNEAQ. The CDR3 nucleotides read TGTGCCAGCAGCTCCGACACCTATGGCTACACCTTC. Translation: CASSSDTYGYTF.

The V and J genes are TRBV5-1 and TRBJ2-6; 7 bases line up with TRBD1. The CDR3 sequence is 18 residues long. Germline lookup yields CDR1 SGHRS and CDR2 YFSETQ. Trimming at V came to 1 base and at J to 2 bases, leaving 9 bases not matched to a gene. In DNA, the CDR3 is TGCGCCAGCAGCTTGCGGGCGCTAGGGGGCACTGGGGCCAACGTCCTGACTTTC. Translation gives CASSLRALGGTGANVLTF.

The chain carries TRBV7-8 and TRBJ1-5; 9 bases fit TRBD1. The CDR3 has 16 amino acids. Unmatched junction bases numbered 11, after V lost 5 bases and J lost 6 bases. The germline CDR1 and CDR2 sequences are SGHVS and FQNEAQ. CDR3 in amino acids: CASSPTTGGAGQPQHF. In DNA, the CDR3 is TGTGCCAGCAGCCCAACTACAGGGGGCGCGGGTCAGCCCCAGCATTTT.

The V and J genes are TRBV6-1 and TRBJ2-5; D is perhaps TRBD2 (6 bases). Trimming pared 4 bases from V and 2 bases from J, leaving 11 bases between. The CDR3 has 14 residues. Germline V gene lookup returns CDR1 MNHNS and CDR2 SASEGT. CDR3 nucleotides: TGTGCCAGCAGTGGAAAGCGGGCGCAAGAGACCCAGTACTTC. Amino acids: CASSGKRAQETQYF.

DNA of the CDR3: TGCAGCGTTGAGACAGGGCCCCCCACCTACGAGCAGTACTTC. Translated: CSVETGPPTYEQYF. The gene calls are TRBV29-1 and TRBJ2-7; 7 bases fit TRBD1. The CDR3 contains 14 residues. The germline V gene encodes CDR1 SQVTM and CDR2 ANQGSEA. With V trimmed by 3 bases and J by 2 bases, 7 bases remained unmatched.

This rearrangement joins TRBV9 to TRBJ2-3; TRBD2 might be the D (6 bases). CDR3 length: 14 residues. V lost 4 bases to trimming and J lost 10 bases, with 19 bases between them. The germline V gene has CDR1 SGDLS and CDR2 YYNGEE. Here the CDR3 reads CASSPPPRDSPQYF. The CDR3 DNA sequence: TGTGCCAGCAGCCCGCCTCCCAGGGACTCGCCGCAGTATTTT.

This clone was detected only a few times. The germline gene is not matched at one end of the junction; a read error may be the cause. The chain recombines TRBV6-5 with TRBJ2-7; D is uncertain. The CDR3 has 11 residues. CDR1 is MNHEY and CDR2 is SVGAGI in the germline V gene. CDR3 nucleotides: TGTGCCAGCAGTTACTCAAAGGGTATGGACTTC. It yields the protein CASSYSKGMDF.

In DNA, the CDR3 is TGTGCCAGTAGCAAAAAGGTGGTAGAACCCTCTGGGGCCAACGTCCTGACTTTC. It is translated as CASSKKVVEPSGANVLTF. This chain connects TRBV19 to TRBJ2-6; D is unclear. V lost 6 bases to trimming and J lost 0 bases, with 18 bases between them. Per germline, CDR1 LNHDA and CDR2 SQIVND (reference sequence). This CDR3 contains 18 residues.

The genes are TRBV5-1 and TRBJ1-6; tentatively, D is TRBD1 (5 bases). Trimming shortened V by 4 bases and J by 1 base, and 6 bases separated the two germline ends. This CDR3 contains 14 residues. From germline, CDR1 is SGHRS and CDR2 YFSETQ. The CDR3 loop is CASSEGSYNSPLHF. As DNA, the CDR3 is TGCGCCAGCAGCGAGGGGTCCTATAATTCACCCCTCCACTTT.

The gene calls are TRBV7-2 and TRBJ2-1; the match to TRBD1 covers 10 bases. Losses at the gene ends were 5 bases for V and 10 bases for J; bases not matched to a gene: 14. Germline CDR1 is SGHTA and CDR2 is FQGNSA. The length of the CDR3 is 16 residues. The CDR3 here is CASSRVAGTGALEQFF. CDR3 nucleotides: TGTGCCAGCAGCAGGGTCGCTGGGACAGGGGCTTTGGAGCAGTTCTTC.

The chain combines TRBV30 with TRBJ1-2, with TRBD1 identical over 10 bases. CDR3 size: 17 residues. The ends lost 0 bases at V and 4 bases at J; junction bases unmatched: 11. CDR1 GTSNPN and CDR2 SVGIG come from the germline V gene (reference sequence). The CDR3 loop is CAWSVLHWDRGSYGYTF. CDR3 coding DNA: TGTGCCTGGAGTGTACTACATTGGGACAGGGGTAGCTATGGCTACACCTTC.

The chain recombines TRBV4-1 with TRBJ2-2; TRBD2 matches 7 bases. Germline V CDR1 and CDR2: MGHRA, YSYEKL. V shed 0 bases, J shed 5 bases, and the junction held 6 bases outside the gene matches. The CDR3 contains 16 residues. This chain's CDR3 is CASSQEFGLETGELFF. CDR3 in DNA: TGCGCCAGCAGCCAAGAGTTTGGACTAGAAACCGGGGAGCTGTTTTTT.

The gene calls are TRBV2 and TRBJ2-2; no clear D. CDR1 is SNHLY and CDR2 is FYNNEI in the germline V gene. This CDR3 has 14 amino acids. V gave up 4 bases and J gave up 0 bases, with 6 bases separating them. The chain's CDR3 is CASSVLANTGELFF. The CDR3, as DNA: TGTGCCAGCAGTGTACTCGCGAACACCGGGGAGCTGTTTTTT.

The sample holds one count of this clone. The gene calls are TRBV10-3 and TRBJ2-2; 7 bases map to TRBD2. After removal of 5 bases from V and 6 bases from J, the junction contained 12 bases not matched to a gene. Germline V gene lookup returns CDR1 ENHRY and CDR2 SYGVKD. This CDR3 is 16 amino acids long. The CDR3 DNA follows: TGTGCCATCAGTAAAACGGGGGGAGGGCCCTCCGGGGAGCTGTTTTTT. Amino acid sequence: CAISKTGGGPSGELFF.